This TCR beta chain was recovered during a study of T cell responses to AZD1222 COVID-19 vaccine. As regards this clone: Its antigen is unidentified.

Study-wide results and caveats: Sampling that yielded the repertoires occurred only after the peak T cell response. The sample set comprised mostly white British donors with more females, and clonal diversity was possibly underestimated. Spike regions recognized by vaccine-associated CD4 TCRs spanned the protein, led by 160-218 and 743-854. Only 5 or 6 AZD1222 recipients were seropositive at baseline.

Looked up from germline, CDR1 is SGHRS and CDR2 is YFSETQ. The CDR3 consists of 18 residues. Trimming took 0 bases from V and 2 from J, leaving 21 bases between them. TCRdb's copy holds only in-frame clones and misses some; the assay was immunoSEQ multiplex PCR. This table has about 140,000 clones, over 85% appearing once. The sample in question was peripheral blood, obtained on day 0 of AZD1222 vaccination. The sequence was obtained from an adult in good health. The chain couples TRBV5-1 to TRBJ2-7; D possibly corresponds to TRBD2 (6 bases). The CDR3 loop is CASSLGLVPGEDTYEQYF. As DNA, the CDR3 is TGCGCCAGCAGCTTGGGGCTGGTTCCGGGAGAGGATACCTACGAGCAGTACTTC.